The clone carrying this TCR beta chain was observed many times. Its antigen is not identified. A modified ARM-PCR protocol with three rounds of nested PCR amplified TCRbeta. TCRdb processed the multiplex PCR reads anew with MiXCR; each CDR3 protein has one entry. The sample holds 75,000 to 95,000 distinct CDR3 sequences, 72% seen once. The germline gives CDR1 SEHNR, CDR2 FQNEAQ (reference sequence). J gave up 6 bases and V 7 bases, and 11 bases lay outside the gene matches. The CDR3 is made up of 14 amino acids. This sample is part of a study of tumor and adjacent non-tumor tissue in lung cancer. Study-wide results and caveats: Tumor TCR diversity, when higher, was linked to shorter survival. TCR diversity was significantly greater in tumor than normal lung tissue.

This sample's RNA came from whole unsorted tissue. Specimen: lung tumor tissue. This clonotype was sampled from a woman in her thirties or forties with non-small cell lung cancer. The J gene is TRBJ1-1, the V gene TRBV7-9, with 7 bases aligning to TRBD1. The CDR3 loop is CASTDSDRAAEAFF. In DNA form, the CDR3 reads TGTGCCAGCACCGATTCCGACAGGGCCGCTGAAGCTTTCTTT. The full variable domain, rest sourced from reference TRBV7-9 and TRBJ1-1, is DTGVSQNPRHKITKRGQNVTFRCDPISEHNRLYWYRQTLGQGPEFLTYFQNEAQLEKSRLLSDRFSAERPKGSFSTLEIQRTEQGDSAMYLCASTDSDRAAEAFFGQGTRLTVV.